This is a list of T cell receptor beta chains from one sample in a study of T cell responses to AZD1222 COVID-19 vaccine. Sequencing was performed with immunoSEQ multiplex PCR; in TCRdb, only in-frame clones are kept and a portion is missing. Here the sample spans 150,000 to 250,000 clones, approximately 93% being singletons. This specimen consisted of peripheral blood, obtained 28 days after the second AZD1222 dose. These receptors all stem from an adult who received the AZD1222 COVID-19 vaccine. Both conserved end residues are trimmed from each CDR3. Expanded clones get a size class; other rows say once, few or many, or leave the size out.

clone_size: -; v_call: TRBV7-2; cdr3_aa: ASSLVQYTGELF
clone_size: -; v_call: TRBV5-6; cdr3_aa: ASSRRTSPFTDTQY
clone_size: -; v_call: TRBV19; cdr3_aa: ASTPDAFQETQY
clone_size: -; v_call: TRBV19; cdr3_aa: ASSIGRGNYGYT
clone_size: -; v_call: TRBV7-2; cdr3_aa: ASIKRGSSPTEAF
clone_size: -; v_call: TRBV11-3; cdr3_aa: ASSPRDSPTEKLF
clone_size: -; v_call: TRBV5-1; cdr3_aa: ASRTTGPGATQY
clone_size: -; v_call: TRBV5-4; cdr3_aa: ASSALTSGATDTQY
clone_size: -; v_call: TRBV28; cdr3_aa: ASRGPRVGD
clone_size: -; v_call: TRBV9; cdr3_aa: ASSVGQGLWPQH
clone_size: -; v_call: TRBV27; cdr3_aa: ASRKGLYGGTEAF
clone_size: -; v_call: TRBV11-1; cdr3_aa: ASSDRTANTEAF
clone_size: -; v_call: TRBV30; cdr3_aa: ACFGQGSGYT
clone_size: once; v_call: TRBV19; cdr3_aa: ASSEGGFSGANVLT
clone_size: -; v_call: TRBV4-1; cdr3_aa: ASSQQGRPNTGELF
clone_size: -; v_call: TRBV6-5; cdr3_aa: ASSLQGIPNYGYT
clone_size: -; v_call: TRBV29-1; cdr3_aa: SVEARASGANVLT
clone_size: -; v_call: TRBV24-1; cdr3_aa: ATSDPGQGKGNTIY
clone_size: -; v_call: TRBV19; cdr3_aa: ASSPPTGSVRRAVLDTQY
clone_size: -; v_call: TRBV6-1; cdr3_aa: ASSEQPQGVNTEAF
clone_size: -; v_call: TRBV3-1/TRBV3-2; cdr3_aa: ASSLRQPNTEAF
clone_size: -; v_call: TRBV7-2; cdr3_aa: ASSLAGQGRGETQY
clone_size: -; v_call: TRBV7-2; cdr3_aa: ASSLLPSYEQY
clone_size: -; v_call: TRBV7-2; cdr3_aa: ASSSGTGSYEQY
clone_size: -; v_call: TRBV6-5; cdr3_aa: ASSIGNTIY
clone_size: -; v_call: TRBV29-1; cdr3_aa: SVVRGSGTGELF
clone_size: once; v_call: TRBV28; cdr3_aa: ASCLPGGRNTIY
clone_size: once; v_call: TRBV12-3/TRBV12-4; cdr3_aa: ASTGISGNTIY
clone_size: -; v_call: TRBV28; cdr3_aa: ASSRHESNQPQH
clone_size: -; v_call: TRBV28; cdr3_aa: ASSEYSNQPQH
clone_size: few; v_call: TRBV19; cdr3_aa: ASSPPGSGGKNEQF
clone_size: -; v_call: TRBV19; cdr3_aa: ASRRSLDTGELF
clone_size: -; v_call: TRBV5-1; cdr3_aa: ASSPGTGRNTEAF
clone_size: -; v_call: TRBV5-1; cdr3_aa: ASEGTGGRGYT
clone_size: -; v_call: TRBV25-1; cdr3_aa: ASSELGSRFGYT
clone_size: -; v_call: TRBV19; cdr3_aa: ASSITGSFRLAF
clone_size: -; v_call: TRBV6-4; cdr3_aa: ASSEVYRTDQVYGYT
clone_size: -; v_call: TRBV6-2/TRBV6-3; cdr3_aa: ASSFRTGGADTQY
clone_size: -; v_call: TRBV9; cdr3_aa: ASSVSNGEQF
clone_size: -; v_call: TRBV30; cdr3_aa: AWRKTGVSGNTIY
clone_size: -; v_call: TRBV11-2; cdr3_aa: ASSLTGTVDEQY
clone_size: -; v_call: TRBV6-2/TRBV6-3; cdr3_aa: ASSYLVEAF
clone_size: once; v_call: TRBV27; cdr3_aa: ASSPLLPGQGNTIY
clone_size: -; v_call: TRBV7-8; cdr3_aa: ASSLRTGAEEKLF
clone_size: -; v_call: TRBV28; cdr3_aa: ASSPWGQGDSPLH
clone_size: -; v_call: TRBV5-1; cdr3_aa: ASSLVGGRDNEQF
clone_size: -; v_call: TRBV25-1; cdr3_aa: ASSVSSGTLH
clone_size: -; v_call: TRBV28; cdr3_aa: ASSTGNQPQH
clone_size: once; v_call: TRBV19; cdr3_aa: ASSIFGRTEAF
clone_size: -; v_call: TRBV4-2; cdr3_aa: ASSQDGWVLF
clone_size: -; v_call: TRBV27; cdr3_aa: ASSLFFDPSGNTIY
clone_size: -; v_call: TRBV28; cdr3_aa: ASRLPSGTNQPQH
clone_size: -; v_call: TRBV14; cdr3_aa: ASSPQGWTEAF
clone_size: -; v_call: TRBV4-3; cdr3_aa: ASSQGLGRANSPLH
clone_size: -; v_call: TRBV6-6; cdr3_aa: ASSYINWSNQPQH
clone_size: once; v_call: TRBV7-7; cdr3_aa: ASSLSGHSAYNEQF
clone_size: -; v_call: TRBV7-9; cdr3_aa: ASSPGRSSYNEQF
clone_size: -; v_call: TRBV6-5; cdr3_aa: ASSSRGVGTDTQY
clone_size: few; v_call: TRBV11-2; cdr3_aa: ASSEIAGGWETQY